Listed below are T cell receptor beta chains from one sample, sequenced in a study of blood T cell repertoires in COVID-19. Data came from immunoSEQ multiplex PCR; TCRdb stores just in-frame clones and leaves some out. Among some 260,000 clones listed, around nine tenths were seen once. The sample taken for sequencing was peripheral blood. These receptors were obtained from a woman aged 40 to 50 who had recovered from COVID-19. Each CDR3 is given with its conserved first and last residue. Fields, in order: D gene, V gene, J gene, clone size, CDR3 protein, CDR3 DNA. The D gene is left open where the match is weak. Expanded clones get a size class; other rows say once, few or many, or leave the size out.

>NA|TRBV7-2|TRBJ1-5|NA
CASSLNNINQPQHF
TGTGCCAGCAGCTTAAATAACATAAATCAGCCCCAGCATTTT
>NA|TRBV19|TRBJ1-2|NA
CASSIGRRQGLNYGYTF
TGTGCCAGTAGTATAGGACGACGGCAGGGCCTTAACTATGGCTACACCTTC
>NA|TRBV2|TRBJ1-3|NA
CASSEMGRGDTIYF
TGTGCCAGCAGTGAAATGGGCCGCGGGGACACCATATATTTT
>NA|TRBV6-2/TRBV6-3|TRBJ2-7|NA
CASSPSATSGEQYF
TGTGCCAGCAGTCCCAGTGCCACCTCGGGGGAGCAGTACTTC
>NA|TRBV5-5|TRBJ2-3|NA
CASSLDRGGFGYTQYF
TGTGCCAGCAGCTTGGATAGGGGAGGTTTTGGTTATACGCAGTATTTT
>NA|TRBV12-2|TRBJ1-3|NA
CASRLGIAGKGNTIYF
TGTGCAAGTCGCTTGGGTATTGCGGGGAAGGGAAACACCATATATTTT
>NA|TRBV29-1|TRBJ1-3|NA
CSAAAASGTPYIF
NA
>NA|TRBV21-1|TRBJ2-7|few
CASSMFGDSSLYEQYF
TGTGCCAGCAGCATGTTCGGGGACTCAAGCCTCTACGAGCAGTACTTC
>NA|TRBV9|TRBJ2-1|NA
CASSPGLSGKQFF
TGTGCCAGCAGCCCAGGACTTTCGGGGAAGCAGTTCTTC
>NA|TRBV18|TRBJ2-6|NA
CASSPSSGANVLTF
TGTGCCAGCTCACCCTCCTCTGGGGCCAACGTCCTGACTTTC
>TRBD1|TRBV6-5|TRBJ2-2|few
CASHQTGGGTGELFF
TGTGCCAGTCACCAAACAGGGGGAGGCACCGGGGAGCTGTTTTTT
>TRBD2|TRBV5-1|TRBJ2-5|NA
CASSFSLAGGPGETQYF
TGCGCCAGCAGCTTCTCTCTAGCGGGGGGGCCCGGGGAGACCCAGTACTTC
>TRBD2|TRBV11-3|TRBJ2-7|once
CASSPTSGEQYF
TGTGCCAGCAGCCCCACTAGCGGTGAGCAGTACTTC
>TRBD1|TRBV27|TRBJ1-2|NA
CASSSPRGAGIDYGYTF
TGTGCCAGCAGTTCGCCCAGGGGGGCTGGTATTGACTATGGCTACACCTTC
>NA|TRBV18|TRBJ1-3|NA
CASSPAGGNTIYF
TGTGCCAGCTCACCGGCAGGGGGAAACACCATATATTTT